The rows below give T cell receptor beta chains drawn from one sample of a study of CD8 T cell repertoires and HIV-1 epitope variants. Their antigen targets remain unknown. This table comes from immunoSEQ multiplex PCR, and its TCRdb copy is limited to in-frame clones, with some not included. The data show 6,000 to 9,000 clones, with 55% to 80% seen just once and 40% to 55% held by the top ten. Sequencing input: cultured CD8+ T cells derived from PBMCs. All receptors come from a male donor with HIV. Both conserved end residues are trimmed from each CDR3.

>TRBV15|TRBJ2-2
ATRLYSNTGELF
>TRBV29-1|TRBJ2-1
SVLWVSSYNEQF
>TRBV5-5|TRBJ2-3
ASSLSSASTDTQY
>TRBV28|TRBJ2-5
ASSSVDRDQETQY
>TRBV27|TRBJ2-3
ASSRLAVYTDTQY
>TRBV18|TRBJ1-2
ASSPTGNYGYT
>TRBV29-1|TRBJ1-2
SVGGTNNYGYT
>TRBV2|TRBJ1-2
ASSDRDRGLGYT
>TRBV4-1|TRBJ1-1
ASSQGRGTEAF
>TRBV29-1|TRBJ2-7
SVEAPGNYEQY
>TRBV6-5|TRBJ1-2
ASSYSQGGGYT
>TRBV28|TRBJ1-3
ASSVPGTGNTIY
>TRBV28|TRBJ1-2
ASSPGGVGYGYT
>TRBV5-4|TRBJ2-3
ASSLSSASTDTQY
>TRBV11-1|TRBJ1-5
ASSPSYSNQPQH
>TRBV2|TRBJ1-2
APRAGLDYGYT
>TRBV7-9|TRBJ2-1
ASNEGRHNEQF
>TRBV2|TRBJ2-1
ASSVIGYNEQF
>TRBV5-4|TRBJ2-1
ASSGTGTSGSGSYNEQF
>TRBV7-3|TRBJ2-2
ASSRVGGGNGELF
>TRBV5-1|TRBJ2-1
ASSLGGGANEQF
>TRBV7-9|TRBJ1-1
ASREGDRAF
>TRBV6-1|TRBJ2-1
ASSELRTSGVSSYNEQF
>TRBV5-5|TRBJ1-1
ASSQDVGQGNTEAF
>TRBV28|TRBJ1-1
ASSLGSRPTGEAF
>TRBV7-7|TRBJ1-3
ASSLEGGSGNTIY
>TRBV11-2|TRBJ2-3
ASSGSSSATDTQY
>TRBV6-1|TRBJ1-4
ASRGPPGYRLF
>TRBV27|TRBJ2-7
ATRHIRREWVLAGPISYEQY
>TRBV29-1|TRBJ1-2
SAADRGLLNYGYT
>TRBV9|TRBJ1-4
ASSATGTGNEKLF
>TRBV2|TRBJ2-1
ASSLAGGPGNEQF
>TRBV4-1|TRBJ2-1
ASSQDRPSGVYNEQF
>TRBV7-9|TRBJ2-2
ASSLLERGQTGELF
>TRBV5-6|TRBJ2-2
ASSFEPWEATGELF
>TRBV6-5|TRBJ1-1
ASSYRDGDTEAF
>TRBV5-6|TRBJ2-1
ASSSGVGPREQF
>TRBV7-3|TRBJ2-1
ASSWRQSSYNEQF
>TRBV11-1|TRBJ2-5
ASSPAPSGQETQY
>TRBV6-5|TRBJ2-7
ASSYSGTGFPYEQY
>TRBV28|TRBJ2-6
ASRGPSGANVLT
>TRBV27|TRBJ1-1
ASSSTARGAF
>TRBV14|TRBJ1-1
ASSPLGRTEAF
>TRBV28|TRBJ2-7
ASSLFGDYEQY
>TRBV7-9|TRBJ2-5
ASSYGGLAETQY
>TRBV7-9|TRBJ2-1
ASSQGLAGVDEQF
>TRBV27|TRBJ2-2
ASSLGTQGGELF
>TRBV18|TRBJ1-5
ASSPDRGNQPQH
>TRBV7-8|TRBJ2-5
ASSLTQGGLEGETQY
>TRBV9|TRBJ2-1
ASSVARANRGQGYNEQF
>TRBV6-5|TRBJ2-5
ASSPEYSTQY
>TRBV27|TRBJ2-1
ASMGRPGYNEQF
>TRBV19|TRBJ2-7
ASSVGALYEQY
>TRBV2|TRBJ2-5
ASSSAGIDQETQY
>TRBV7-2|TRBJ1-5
ASSFRQDNQPQH
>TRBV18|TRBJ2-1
ASSTGVHNEQF
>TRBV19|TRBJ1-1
AFSGGAGAF
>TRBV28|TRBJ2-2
ASSLLAGANTGELF
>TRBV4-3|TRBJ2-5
ASSQVSGGGLQY